The 22 T cell receptor beta chains below come from one sample, sequenced in a study of graft-versus-host responses after intestinal transplantation. The protocol was immunoSEQ multiplex PCR, while the TCRdb copy is restricted to in-frame clones and leaves out a portion. The sample has about 12,000 clones, roughly 37% seen once. Investigators plated approximately 200,000 CFSE-labeled responder cells together with approximately 200,000 irradiated stimulator cells labeled with violet dye. Sequenced material: alloreactive CD8+ T cells from a mixed lymphocyte reaction culture, taken before intestinal transplant. Stated subset: CFSE-low proliferating T cells sorted from roughly 6-day pre-transplant mixed lymphocyte reaction (GvH or HvG direction). The receptors stem from a human patient who received an intestinal transplant.

The sample holds one count of this clone. The chain links TRBV6-8 to TRBJ1-5; D perhaps matches TRBD1 (6 bases). CDR1 is MNHGY and CDR2 is SAAAGT in the germline V gene. Trimming took off 5 bases at V and 1 base at J, with 9 bases between the two ends. The CDR3 loop spans 14 amino acids. The CDR3: CASSEGGSNQPQHF. CDR3 sequence (DNA): TGTGCCAGCAGTGAAGGGGGAAGCAATCAGCCCCAGCATTTT.

This clone was detected a few times. One end of the junction fails to match germline, which may point to a read error. The genes are TRBV5-3 and TRBJ1-5; possible D gene TRBD1, 5 bases. TRBV5-3 is an open reading frame, and its role is uncertain. The CDR3 totals 15 residues. CDR3 in amino acids: CASSLFGGTNQPQHF. CDR3 sequence (DNA): TGTGCCAGCAGCTTGTTCGGGGGGACGAATCAGCCCCAGCATTTT.

By sample fraction, this clone is medium-sized. The chain couples TRBV7-9 to TRBJ1-3; no clear D gene. From germline, CDR1 is SEHNR and CDR2 FQNEAQ (reference sequence). CDR3 length equals 16 residues. Trimming shortened V by 2 bases and J by 2 bases, and 13 bases separated the two germline ends. CDR3 protein: CASSLSWGGTGNTIYF. CDR3 nucleotide sequence: TGTGCCAGCAGCTTATCGTGGGGAGGAACTGGAAACACCATATATTTT.

This rearrangement joins TRBV6-4 to TRBJ1-2; D remains ambiguous. The CDR3 covers 17 residues. Looked up from germline, CDR1 is MRHNA and CDR2 is SNTAGT. V was pared by 5 bases and J by 4 bases, with 23 bases between. CDR3: CASSITRPHGKTYGYTF. The CDR3 nucleotides are TGTGCCAGCAGTATCACTCGCCCACACGGAAAGACCTATGGCTACACCTTC.

V is TRBV27 and J is TRBJ2-7; TRBD2 agrees at 7 bases. With V trimmed by 9 bases and J by 0 bases, 2 bases remained unmatched. This CDR3 contains 12 residues. Germline V gene data show CDR1 as MNHEY and CDR2 as SMNVEV (reference sequence). CDR3 protein: CARPSGSYEQYF. CDR3 nucleotide sequence: TGTGCCAGGCCTAGCGGCTCCTACGAGCAGTACTTC.

This clone is judged medium-sized. This sequence joins TRBV19 and TRBJ1-5; perhaps TRBD1 as D (5 bases). This CDR3 comprises 15 residues. Trimming left V 4 bases short and J 9 bases short, with 19 bases between. Germline lookup yields CDR1 LNHDA and CDR2 SQIVND (reference sequence). As DNA, the CDR3 is TGTGCCAGTAGTAACAGGCAGGGCCCCTTTTCGCCCCAGCATTTT. Translation: CASSNRQGPFSPQHF.

V usage is TRBV7-3 and J usage is TRBJ2-7, with D perhaps TRBD1 or TRBD2 (5 bases each). This CDR3 has 15 residues. The V end was cut by 5 bases, the J end by 4 bases, with 18 bases between. Looked up from germline, CDR1 is SGHTA and CDR2 is FQGTGA. CDR3 nucleotides: TGTGCCAGCAGCCCGTCCGTAGGGGCGGGTTACGAGCAGTACTTC. Residues: CASSPSVGAGYEQYF.

V usage is TRBV11-2 and J usage is TRBJ2-5; D might be TRBD2 (5 bases). The V and J ends lost 5 bases and 1 base respectively, with 20 bases between them. Germline lookup yields CDR1 SGHAT and CDR2 FQNNGV. The CDR3 contains 17 residues. The CDR3 coding sequence is TGTGCCAGCAGCCTAGTATACGCGGGCCCCCCCCAAGAGACCCAGTACTTC. This sequence encodes CASSLVYAGPPQETQYF.

The chain uses TRBV11-1 and TRBJ1-5; D unclear. The CDR3 runs to 14 residues. Germline V gene sequence: CDR1 SGHAT, CDR2 FQDESV (reference sequence). The V gene lost 8 bases and the J gene lost 0 bases, with 11 bases spanning the gap. DNA for the CDR3: TGTGCCAGCGCTTTGGGGTCTAGCAATCAGCCCCAGCATTTT. It translates to CASALGSSNQPQHF. Full variable domain (remainder filled in from reference TRBV11-1 and TRBJ1-5): EAEVAQSPRYKITEKSQAVAFWCDPISGHATLYWYRQILGQGPELLVQFQDESVVDDSQLPKDRFSAERLKGVDSTLKIQPAELGDSAMYLCASALGSSNQPQHFGDGTRLSIL.

V gene TRBV6-5 combines with J gene TRBJ2-7, with TRBD1 as a possible D gene (5 bases). The CDR3 contains 13 residues. The V gene's germline CDR1 is MNHEY and CDR2 SVGAGI. Trimming cost V 5 bases and J 5 bases, with 13 bases left between them. The CDR3 loop reads CASSLSWGDEQYF. CDR3 bases: TGTGCCAGCAGTCTCTCTTGGGGCGACGAGCAGTACTTC.

This chain links TRBV2 with TRBJ2-3; 9 bases agree with TRBD2. Germline loops: CDR1 SNHLY, CDR2 FYNNEI. The CDR3 runs 15 residues. The V segment lost 4 bases and the J segment 6 bases; nucleotides outside the gene matches: 8. CDR3 sequence: CASSAIAGAWDTQYF. CDR3 sequence (DNA): TGTGCCAGCAGTGCCATAGCGGGAGCGTGGGATACGCAGTATTTT.

There are a few counts of this clone. The chain recombines TRBV11-2 with TRBJ2-7; 10 positions match TRBD2. This CDR3 has 14 amino acids. CDR1 and CDR2 (germline): SGHAT, FQNNGV. Losses at the gene ends were 5 bases for V and 4 bases for J; bases not matched to a gene: 5. The CDR3 DNA follows: TGTGCCAGCAGCCTGGGACTAGCGCGTTACGAGCAGTACTTC. Its translation is CASSLGLARYEQYF.

The CDR3 DNA reads as TGTGCCAGCAGCCACGCGCCGCGGCTTGCGCAGTTCTTC. Translating it yields CASSHAPRLAQFF. The chain couples TRBV14 to TRBJ2-1; D ambiguous. Trimming pared 3 bases from V and 12 bases from J, leaving 15 bases between. Germline V gives CDR1 SGHDN, CDR2 FVKESK. The CDR3 runs to 13 residues.

This chain joins TRBV9 and TRBJ2-1; no definite D call. The CDR3 sequence is 15 residues long. V lost 0 bases and J lost 0, with 7 bases in between. Germline V gene lookup returns CDR1 SGDLS and CDR2 YYNGEE. CDR3 sequence reads: CASSVVMSSYNEQFF. CDR3 DNA sequence: TGTGCCAGCAGCGTAGTTATGAGCTCCTACAATGAGCAGTTCTTC.

This clone was picked up a small number of times. V and J are TRBV7-3 and TRBJ2-1, with TRBD2 matching over 13 bases. The CDR3 is made up of 15 amino acids. Trimming took 5 bases from V and 9 from J; bases not matched to a gene: 7. Looked up from germline, CDR1 is SGHTA and CDR2 is FQGTGA. The CDR3 protein is CASSPPGTSGTEQFF. The CDR3 DNA follows: TGTGCCAGCAGCCCACCCGGGACTAGCGGGACTGAGCAGTTCTTC.

This clone has just a few counts. The chain carries TRBV6-6 and TRBJ2-1; D not resolved. CDR3 size: 13 residues. CDR1 and CDR2 from the germline V gene are MNHNY and SVGAGI (reference sequence). The V end was cut by 3 bases, the J end by 9 bases, with 12 bases between. Here the CDR3 DNA reads TGTGCCAGCAGTTATATCGAGCTTAGTGAGCAGTTCTTC. Its translation: CASSYIELSEQFF.

This chain links TRBV30 with TRBJ2-1, with 7 bases matching TRBD2. This CDR3 comprises 14 residues. Germline values: CDR1 GTSNPN, CDR2 SVGIG (reference sequence). With 1 base clipped from V and 2 bases from J, the junction kept 2 bases outside the gene matches. CDR3 amino acids: CAWSGGGAYNEQFF. The CDR3 DNA sequence: TGTGCCTGGAGTGGGGGAGGGGCCTACAATGAGCAGTTCTTC.

This clone was counted between two and nine times. V usage is TRBV27 and J usage is TRBJ2-7; D ambiguous. Trimming took off 2 bases at V and 0 bases at J, with 11 bases between the two ends. Germline CDR1 and CDR2: MNHEY and SMNVEV (reference sequence). There are 15 residues in the CDR3. The CDR3 DNA reads as TGTGCCAGCAGTTTAATCGGATCGCACTCCTACGAGCAGTACTTC. Protein sequence: CASSLIGSHSYEQYF.

The chain links TRBV19 to TRBJ1-6; D perhaps matches TRBD1 (5 bases). This CDR3 contains 15 residues. Trimming cost V 4 bases and J 5 bases, with 12 bases left between them. Looked up from germline, CDR1 is LNHDA and CDR2 is SQIVND (reference sequence). The CDR3 coding sequence is TGTGCCAGTAGTAGCCTCCCAGGGAATAATTCACCCCTCCACTTT. Translating gives CASSSLPGNNSPLHF.

Comments on this clone: The same CDR3 arises from other DNA sequences in this sample as well. The genes are TRBV29-1 and TRBJ2-7; weak D call: TRBD1 (8 bases). Germline V gene sequence: CDR1 SQVTM, CDR2 ANQGSEA. This CDR3 region has 13 residues. V shed 4 bases and J shed 4 bases, with 14 bases lying between them. The CDR3 sequence is CSVGHRGGYEQYF. Here the CDR3 DNA reads TGCAGCGTTGGCCACAGGGGGGGGTACGAGCAGTACTTC.

The V call is TRBV29-1, the J call TRBJ1-1; 10 positions match TRBD1. The germline CDR1 and CDR2 sequences are SQVTM and ANQGSEA. The CDR3 sequence is 14 residues long. V dropped 4 bases and J dropped 5; count of bases not matched to a gene: 7. The CDR3 loop reads CSVAWTGGGTEAFF. The CDR3 nucleotides are TGCAGCGTTGCCTGGACAGGGGGTGGGACTGAAGCTTTCTTT.

This clone was seen more than once but under ten times. V usage is TRBV5-1 and J usage is TRBJ2-7; 8 nucleotides align to TRBD1. Germline CDR1 SGHRS, CDR2 YFSETQ. The CDR3 covers 14 residues. J lost 6 bases, V lost 4 bases, and 9 bases had no gene match. The CDR3 DNA is TGCGCCAGCAGCGATCTGACAGGGGCGGGCGAGCAGTACTTC. Translating it yields CASSDLTGAGEQYF.